The clone carrying this T cell receptor (beta chain) was detected a few times. Its antigen is unidentified. This entry is derived from a study of post-analysis software for immune sequencing data. Study findings and constraints: Relative to controls, patients had about 5 TRBV segments at higher frequency, with TRBV5-6, TRBV5-1 and TRBV20-1 among these.

cDNA libraries for TCR beta contained unique molecular identifiers. TCRdb itself ran the PCR reads through MiXCR, one entry per CDR3 protein. This repertoire shows under 900,000 distinct CDR3 sequences, 53% found once; its top ten account for over 4%. Germline CDR1 is SEHNR and CDR2 is FQNEAQ (reference sequence). Losses at the gene ends were 3 bases for V and 1 base for J; bases not matched to a gene: 2. The CDR3 sequence is 15 residues long. The clonotype comes from a girl between 5 and 17 years old with multiple sclerosis. The sequenced sample consisted of blood. The chain uses TRBV7-9 and TRBJ2-7; TRBD2 agrees at 11 bases. CDR3 amino acids: CASSLGLAESYEQYF. In nucleotides, the CDR3 is TGTGCCAGCAGCTTGGGACTAGCGGAATCCTACGAGCAGTACTTC.